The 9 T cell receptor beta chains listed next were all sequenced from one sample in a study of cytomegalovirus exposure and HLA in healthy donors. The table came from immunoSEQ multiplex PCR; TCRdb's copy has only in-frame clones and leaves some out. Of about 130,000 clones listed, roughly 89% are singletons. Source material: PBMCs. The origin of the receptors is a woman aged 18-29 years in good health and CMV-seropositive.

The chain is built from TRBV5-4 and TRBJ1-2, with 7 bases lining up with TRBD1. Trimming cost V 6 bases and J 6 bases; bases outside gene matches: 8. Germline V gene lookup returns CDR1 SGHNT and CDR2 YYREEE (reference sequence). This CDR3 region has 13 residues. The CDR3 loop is CASNPTGRDGYTF. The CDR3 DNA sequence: TGTGCCAGCAACCCGACAGGGAGAGATGGCTACACCTTC.

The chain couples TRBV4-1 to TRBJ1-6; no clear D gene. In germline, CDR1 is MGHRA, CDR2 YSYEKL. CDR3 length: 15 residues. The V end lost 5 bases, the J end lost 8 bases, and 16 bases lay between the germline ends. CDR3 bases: TGCGCCAGCAGCTTGGAGAGGGTTACGGATTCACCCCTCCACTTT. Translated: CASSLERVTDSPLHF.

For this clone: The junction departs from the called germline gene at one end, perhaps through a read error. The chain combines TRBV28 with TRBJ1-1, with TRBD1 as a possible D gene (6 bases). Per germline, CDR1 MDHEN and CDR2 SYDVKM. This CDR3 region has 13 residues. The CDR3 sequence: CASRPYGQNIGLF. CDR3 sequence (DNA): TGTGCCAGCAGACCATACGGACAGAACATCGGTCTCTTT.

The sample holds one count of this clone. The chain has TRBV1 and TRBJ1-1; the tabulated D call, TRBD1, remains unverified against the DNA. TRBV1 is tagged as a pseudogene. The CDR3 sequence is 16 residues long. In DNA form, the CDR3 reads TGCACCAGCAGCCAAACTCGACAGGGAAGAGGAGCTGAAGCTTTCTTT. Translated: CTSSQTRQGRGAEAFF.

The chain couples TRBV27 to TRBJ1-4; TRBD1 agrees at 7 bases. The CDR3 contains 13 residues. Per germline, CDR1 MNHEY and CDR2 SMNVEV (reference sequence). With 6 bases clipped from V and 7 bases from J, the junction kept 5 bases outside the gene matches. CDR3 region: CASRPTGVEKLFF. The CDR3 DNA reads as TGTGCCAGCAGACCAACAGGGGTTGAAAAACTGTTTTTT. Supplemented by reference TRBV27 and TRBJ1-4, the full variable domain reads EAQVTQNPRYLITVTGKKLTVTCSQNMNHEYMSWYRQDPGLGLRQIYYSMNVEVTDKGDVPEGYKVSRKEKRNFPLILESPSPNQTSLYFCASRPTGVEKLFFGSGTQLSVL.

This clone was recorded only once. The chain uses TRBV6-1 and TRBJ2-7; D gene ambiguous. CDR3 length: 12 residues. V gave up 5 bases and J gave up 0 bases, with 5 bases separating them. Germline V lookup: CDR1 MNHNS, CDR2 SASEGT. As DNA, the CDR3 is TGTGCCAGCAGTCGCGACTCCTACGAGCAGTACTTC. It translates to CASSRDSYEQYF.

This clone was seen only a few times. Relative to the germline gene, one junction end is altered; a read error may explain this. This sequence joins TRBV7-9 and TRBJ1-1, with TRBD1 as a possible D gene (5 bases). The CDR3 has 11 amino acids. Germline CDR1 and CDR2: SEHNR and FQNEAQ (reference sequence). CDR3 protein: CASSSTGPPHF. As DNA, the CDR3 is TGTGCCAGCAGCTCTACAGGTCCGCCCCACTTT.

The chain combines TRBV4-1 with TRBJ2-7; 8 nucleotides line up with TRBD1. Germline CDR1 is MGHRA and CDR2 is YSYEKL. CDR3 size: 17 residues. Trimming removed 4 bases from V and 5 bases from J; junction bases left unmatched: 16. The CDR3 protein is CASSREFAGTGLNEQYF. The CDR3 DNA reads TGCGCCAGCAGCCGAGAATTTGCCGGGACAGGTCTTAACGAGCAGTACTTC.

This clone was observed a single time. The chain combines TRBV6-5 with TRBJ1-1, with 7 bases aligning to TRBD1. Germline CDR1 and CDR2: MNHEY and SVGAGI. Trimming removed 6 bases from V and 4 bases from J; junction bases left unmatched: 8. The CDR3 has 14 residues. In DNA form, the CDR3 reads TGTGCCAGCAGACCCTCAGGGGGAGGCACTGAAGCTTTCTTT. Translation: CASRPSGGGTEAFF.